Below, 31 T cell receptor beta chains from the same sample are listed, as sequenced in a study of T cell repertoires in cytomegalovirus infection. From the reads, TCRdb called clonotypes with MiXCR, one entry per CDR3 protein. The repertoire has 200,000 to 300,000 distinct CDR3 sequences, approximately 9.1% of them found once; the top ten carry more than 13%. What was sequenced was PBMCs. The origin of the receptors is a human donor in good health (CMV status not recorded). Some clones in this sample may be carry-over from other donors' samples.

Many counts were recorded for this clonotype. The rearrangement links TRBV7-2 to TRBJ1-2; D is unclear. This CDR3 contains 13 residues. Germline CDR1 reads SGHTA; CDR2 reads FQGNSA. V was shortened by 5 bases and J by 6 bases, with 13 bases between the two germline ends. The CDR3 DNA follows: TGTGCCAGCAGCCTAACGGGATGGAATGGCTACACCTTC. Its protein product is CASSLTGWNGYTF.

This clonotype has at least ten counts. The rearrangement links TRBV7-2 to TRBJ2-7; tentative D call: TRBD2 (5 bases). From germline, CDR1 is SGHTA and CDR2 FQGNSA. V lost 5 bases, J lost 3 bases, and 11 bases lay in between. The CDR3 is 13 amino acids. CDR3 in DNA: TGTGCCAGCAGCACTAATCGGGGCTACGAGCAGTACTTC. Residues: CASSTNRGYEQYF.

The chain joins TRBV7-2 to TRBJ2-1; 9 bases align to TRBD1. V was clipped by 2 bases and J by 4 bases; unmatched bases: 9. Germline assignment: CDR1 SGHTA and CDR2 FQGNSA. CDR3 length: 17 amino acids. In DNA form, the CDR3 reads TGTGCCAGCAGCTTATATAGTGCGGGGACAGGGTACAATGAGCAGTTCTTC. Amino acid sequence: CASSLYSAGTGYNEQFF.

This clonotype was counted many times. This sequence joins TRBV7-6 and TRBJ1-1; D not certain. V shed 0 bases and J shed 2 bases, with 7 bases lying between them. The CDR3 consists of 14 residues. Germline CDR1 SGHVS, CDR2 FNYEAQ. CDR3 coding DNA: TGTGCCAGCAGCTTAGCGGAAGTAAACACTGAAGCTTTCTTT. It yields the protein CASSLAEVNTEAFF.

This clonotype came up many times. The V and J genes are TRBV19 and TRBJ1-1; tentative D call: TRBD1 (5 bases). Germline V lookup: CDR1 LNHDA, CDR2 SQIVND (reference sequence). Deletions cut 5 bases from V and 2 bases from J, with 9 bases between. The CDR3 extends over 13 amino acids. The CDR3 loop reads CASSHQGNTEAFF. Here the CDR3 DNA reads TGTGCCAGTAGTCATCAGGGAAACACTGAAGCTTTCTTT.

This clonotype was seen many times. The chain carries TRBV19 and TRBJ2-1; perhaps TRBD1 as D (5 bases). This CDR3 has 16 residues. Germline V gene sequence: CDR1 LNHDA, CDR2 SQIVND (reference sequence). V shed 1 base and J shed 0 bases, with 10 bases lying between them. The CDR3: CASSIGAGRSYNEQFF. DNA for the CDR3: TGTGCCAGTAGTATAGGTGCAGGGCGCTCCTACAATGAGCAGTTCTTC.

The V and J genes are TRBV12-3 or TRBV12-4 and TRBJ2-6; 9 positions agree with TRBD1. With V trimmed by 6 bases and J by 1 base, 1 base remained unmatched. There are 15 residues in the CDR3. CDR3 loop: CASRGTGSGANVLTF. The CDR3 region has the DNA TGTGCCAGCAGGGGGACAGGGTCTGGGGCCAACGTCCTGACTTTC.

Many counts were recorded for this clonotype. The chain joins TRBV11-2 to TRBJ2-1; 7 positions agree with TRBD2. V gave up 1 base and J gave up 7 bases; unmatched junction bases: 13. The CDR3 covers 17 residues. The germline V gene encodes CDR1 SGHAT and CDR2 FQNNGV. CDR3 bases: TGTGCCAGCAGCTTAGTCGGAGGACTAGTTGGGGTGAATGAGCAGTTCTTC. Encoded protein: CASSLVGGLVGVNEQFF.

There are many counts of this clonotype. The chain carries TRBV11-1 and TRBJ2-2; D might be TRBD1 (6 bases). This CDR3 has 15 residues. Trimming shortened V by 0 bases and J by 1 base, and 6 bases separated the two germline ends. Looked up from germline, CDR1 is SGHAT and CDR2 is FQDESV (reference sequence). The CDR3 sequence is CASSLADRNTGELFF. The CDR3 region has the DNA TGTGCCAGCAGCTTAGCGGACAGGAACACCGGGGAGCTGTTTTTT.

A note on this clonotype: A much more abundant neighbour one base away suggests this may be a read error. The rearrangement uses TRBV28 and TRBJ2-1; D is unclear. This CDR3 region has 11 residues. Germline lookup yields CDR1 MDHEN and CDR2 SYDVKM. V shed 4 bases and J shed 9 bases, with 7 bases lying between them. The DNA of the CDR3 is TGTGCCAGCAGTTCCTGGGTTGAGCAGTTCTTC. Translated: CASSSWVEQFF.

This clonotype was seen at least ten times. This chain joins TRBV11-2 and TRBJ1-4, with 7 nucleotides matching TRBD1. Germline CDR1 reads SGHAT; CDR2 reads FQNNGV. V was clipped by 2 bases and J by 7 bases; unmatched bases: 1. The CDR3 is 13 residues long. The CDR3 coding sequence is TGTGCCAGCAGCTTAAGGGACAGTGAAAAACTGTTTTTT. It yields the protein CASSLRDSEKLFF.

This clonotype occurred many times. This chain joins TRBV7-2 and TRBJ2-3; TRBD1 agrees at 11 bases. The CDR3 length is 15 residues. With 5 bases clipped from V and 5 bases from J, the junction kept 6 bases outside the gene matches. Germline CDR1 and CDR2: SGHTA and FQGNSA. For the CDR3, the DNA is TGTGCCAGCAGCCCAGGACAGGGGGCCATAGATACGCAGTATTTT. This translates into CASSPGQGAIDTQYF.

This clonotype has ten or more counts. The chain uses TRBV27 and TRBJ1-1; 9 bases are shared with TRBD1. The germline V gene encodes CDR1 MNHEY and CDR2 SMNVEV (reference sequence). This CDR3 contains 15 residues. With 6 bases clipped from V and 4 bases from J, the junction kept 9 bases outside the gene matches. Written as DNA, the CDR3 is TGTGCCAGCAGGGACGGACAGGGGAAGACCACTGAAGCTTTCTTT. It specifies CASRDGQGKTTEAFF.

Many counts were recorded for this clonotype. The V gene is TRBV7-2, the J gene TRBJ2-7; TRBD1 matches at 8 bases. Unmatched junction bases numbered 10, after V lost 6 bases and J lost 6 bases. This CDR3 region has 14 residues. The germline gives CDR1 SGHTA, CDR2 FQGNSA. The CDR3 loop reads CASRTGTGASEQYF. Written as DNA, the CDR3 is TGTGCCAGCAGAACCGGGACAGGTGCGAGCGAGCAGTACTTC.

This sequence joins TRBV19 and TRBJ2-7, with 7 bases fitting TRBD1. Germline-derived CDR1 and CDR2 are LNHDA and SQIVND (reference sequence). Trimming at V came to 7 bases and at J to 1 base, leaving 7 bases not matched to a gene. The CDR3 has 14 amino acids. CDR3 residues: CASKNRGDSYEQYF. Written as DNA, the CDR3 is TGTGCCAGTAAAAACAGGGGAGATTCCTACGAGCAGTACTTC.

This clonotype was counted a few times. The V call is TRBV28, the J call TRBJ2-3; D is ambiguous. V dropped 1 base and J dropped 2 bases, with 16 bases sitting between them. In germline, CDR1 is MDHEN, CDR2 SYDVKM. This CDR3 is 17 amino acids long. This CDR3 is CASSLYAVAGVTDTQYF. CDR3 DNA: TGTGCCAGCAGTTTATACGCAGTAGCTGGGGTCACAGATACGCAGTATTTT.

This clonotype was detected only a few times. The rearrangement links TRBV2 to TRBJ1-5, with D perhaps TRBD1 (6 bases). The CDR3 runs 14 residues. V lost 9 bases to trimming and J lost 0 bases, with 12 bases between them. Germline V lookup: CDR1 SNHLY, CDR2 FYNNEI. CDR3 nucleotide sequence: TGTGCCAGTTTACAGGGTCGTAGCAATCAGCCCCAGCATTTT. This encodes CASLQGRSNQPQHF.

This CDR3 is CASSTSGGTRYNEQFF. In nucleotides, the CDR3 is TGTGCCAGCAGTACTAGCGGGGGCACCCGGTACAATGAGCAGTTCTTC. The J gene is TRBJ2-1, the V gene TRBV7-2; 11 positions agree with TRBD2. With V trimmed by 6 bases and J by 4 bases, 8 bases remained unmatched. The CDR3 extends over 16 amino acids. Per germline, CDR1 SGHTA and CDR2 FQGNSA.

This clonotype was counted many times. V usage is TRBV20-1 and J usage is TRBJ1-1; D gene uncertain. Germline CDR1 DFQATT, CDR2 SNEGSKA (reference sequence). The CDR3 has 12 amino acids. V lost 0 bases, J lost 13 bases, and 15 bases lay in between. CDR3 in amino acids: CSARENRAQDFF. CDR3 DNA sequence: TGCAGTGCTAGAGAGAACCGCGCCCAAGATTTCTTT.

This clonotype appeared many times. This chain joins TRBV4-3 and TRBJ2-2; a weak D match, TRBD1 (7 bases). Per the germline V gene, CDR1 is LGHNA and CDR2 is YSLEER. CDR3 length equals 17 residues. Trimming removed 1 base at V and 5 bases at J, with 17 bases between. Here the CDR3 DNA reads TGCGCCAGCAGCCAAGGTTCTCAGGGGGGCCGGACCGGGGAGCTGTTTTTT. It yields the protein CASSQGSQGGRTGELFF.

This clonotype showed up many times. The chain joins TRBV7-4 to TRBJ2-3, with 9 positions matching TRBD1. The CDR3 is 18 residues long. V trimming: 2 bases; J trimming: 4 bases; junction bases outside the gene matches: 13. Germline CDR1 SGHVT, CDR2 SQSDAQ. The DNA of the CDR3 is TGTGCCAGCAGCTTACCATTGGGTAGGGACAGGGAGGCAGATACGCAGTATTTT. Protein: CASSLPLGRDREADTQYF.

This clonotype was recorded a few times. The chain carries TRBV7-3 and TRBJ2-2; D unclear. Deletions cut 5 bases from V and 8 bases from J, with 9 bases between. The CDR3 is 12 amino acids. Germline loops: CDR1 SGHTA, CDR2 FQGTGA. The CDR3 sequence is CASSLSGGELFF. As DNA, the CDR3 is TGTGCCAGCAGCCTTTCAGGAGGGGAGCTGTTTTTT.

At least ten counts were recorded for this clonotype. The J gene is TRBJ2-1, the V gene TRBV7-2; 8 bases map to TRBD2. CDR1 and CDR2 (germline): SGHTA, FQGNSA. Germline trimming cut 0 bases from V and 2 bases from J; bases unmatched to any gene: 6. This CDR3 spans 17 amino acids. The chain's CDR3 is CASSLALGSGTYNEQFF. CDR3 DNA sequence: TGTGCCAGCAGCTTAGCGCTCGGTAGCGGGACCTACAATGAGCAGTTCTTC.

This clonotype occurred a few times. The chain uses TRBV28 and TRBJ1-1; 7 nucleotides line up with TRBD1. V lost 8 bases, J lost 5 bases, and 11 bases stayed unmatched. The length of the CDR3 is 14 residues. CDR1 and CDR2 (germline): MDHEN, SYDVKM. The DNA for the CDR3 is TGTGCCAGCGCACCAGGGGGTATGGGGACTGAAGCTTTCTTT. Translating gives CASAPGGMGTEAFF.

There are many counts of this clonotype. The chain links TRBV7-2 to TRBJ2-1, with D unclear. This CDR3 region has 15 residues. CDR1 and CDR2 from the germline V gene are SGHTA and FQGNSA. Deletions cut 6 bases from V and 0 bases from J, with 12 bases between. DNA for the CDR3: TGTGCCAGCAGAGATCCGTCTACCTCCTACAATGAGCAGTTCTTC. Protein sequence: CASRDPSTSYNEQFF.

The gene calls are TRBV5-1 and TRBJ1-1; D remains unclear. Germline V CDR1 and CDR2: SGHRS, YFSETQ. The V end lost 1 base, the J end lost 1 base, and 11 bases lay between the germline ends. CDR3 length: 15 amino acids. CDR3 sequence: CASSLPGAGNTEAFF. The CDR3 nucleotides are TGCGCCAGCAGCTTGCCGGGTGCGGGGAACACTGAAGCTTTCTTT.

This clonotype was picked up many times. The rearrangement links TRBV20-1 to TRBJ2-5; TRBD1 might be the D (6 bases). The germline V gene encodes CDR1 DFQATT and CDR2 SNEGSKA (reference sequence). V lost 3 bases and J lost 5, with 13 bases in between. This CDR3 region has 13 residues. CDR3 residues: CSASRGSPETQYF. In DNA, the CDR3 is TGCAGTGCTAGCAGGGGTAGCCCGGAGACCCAGTACTTC.

This clonotype was observed many times. V usage is TRBV2 and J usage is TRBJ2-5, with TRBD2 matching 8 bases. Germline CDR1 reads SNHLY; CDR2 reads FYNNEI. V lost 7 bases, J lost 4 bases, and 11 bases stayed unmatched. The CDR3 covers 15 residues. The CDR3 sequence: CASKETGGPVETQYF. Written as DNA, the CDR3 is TGTGCCAGCAAGGAGACGGGGGGGCCGGTAGAGACCCAGTACTTC.

This clonotype was seen only a few times. The chain couples TRBV19 to TRBJ1-1, with D perhaps matching TRBD1 (5 bases). CDR3 length: 14 residues. Germline V gives CDR1 LNHDA, CDR2 SQIVND (reference sequence). Trimming pared 9 bases from V and 1 base from J, leaving 15 bases between. CDR3 sequence (DNA): TGTGCCAGCCGACCGGGACTCTCGAACACTGAAGCTTTCTTT. It translates to CASRPGLSNTEAFF. Full variable domain (remainder filled in from reference TRBV19 and TRBJ1-1): DGGITQSPKYLFRKEGQNVTLSCEQNLNHDAMYWYRQDPGQGLRLIYYSQIVNDFQKGDIAEGYSVSREKKESFPLTVTSAQKNPTAFYLCASRPGLSNTEAFFGQGTRLTVV.

This clonotype was seen ten or more times. The chain combines TRBV20-1 with TRBJ1-5; D is unresolved. In germline, CDR1 is DFQATT, CDR2 SNEGSKA (reference sequence). V was clipped by 1 base and J by 11 bases, with 15 bases between them. The length of the CDR3 is 13 residues. CDR3 nucleotides: TGCAGTGCTAGAGCCGTTAATGAGGGATCCCAGCATTTT. This gives the protein CSARAVNEGSQHF.

Details on this clonotype: Being one base from a much bigger clone, this may be a read error. This rearrangement joins TRBV10-3 to TRBJ1-1; 7 nucleotides align to TRBD1. The CDR3 has 14 amino acids. Germline V CDR1 and CDR2: ENHRY, SYGVKD. The trim removed 2 bases at V and 6 bases at J, leaving 6 bases unmatched. The CDR3 here is CAISEVQGSAEAFF. CDR3 nucleotides: TGTGCCATCAGTGAGGTACAGGGGAGTGCTGAAGCTTTCTTT.